This T cell receptor beta chain originates from a study of OX40 agonist ivuxolimab in advanced cancers. As for the study in general: Patients were treated with ivuxolimab, an agonistic anti-OX40 (CD134) antibody. Study-level points and caveats: Clones of CD4+ and CD8+ blood T cells grew by week 6 at doses of 0.1 to 3.0 mg/kg.

Comment on this clone: Its matching antigen is unknown.

The table came from immunoSEQ multiplex PCR; TCRdb's copy has only in-frame clones and leaves some out. The sample contains 67,000 or so clones, roughly 88% of which appear only once. The V end lost 3 bases, the J end lost 5 bases, and 16 bases lay between the germline ends. CDR1 WSHSY and CDR2 SAAADI come from the germline V gene. This CDR3 region has 15 residues. At baseline, cycle 4 day 1, and cycle 7 day 1, blood was sampled. Sequenced here: CD4+ or CD8+ T cells sorted from blood, sampled in a trial of the OX40 agonist ivuxolimab. The receptor comes from an adult with an advanced solid tumor such as melanoma, head and neck, liver or kidney cancer. This chain links TRBV10-2 with TRBJ2-5; D gene unclear. The CDR3 here is CASSDPFRSLETQYF. The CDR3 DNA reads as TGCGCCAGCAGTGACCCTTTCCGATCATTGGAGACCCAGTACTTC.